The TCR beta chain under discussion was sequenced for a study of Graves' ophthalmopathy and Graves' hyperthyroidism. Study-wide results and limits: Blood samples also showed most expanded thyroid clonotypes exceeding 0.001 frequency.

RNA transcripts served as template for amplifying TCR beta CDR3 sequences. First-round RT-PCR employed HTBI primers, with a second-round multiplex PCR after it. One entry per CDR3 protein results from TCRdb running MiXCR on the multiplex PCR reads. The sample lists about 600,000 distinct CDR3 sequences; less than 40% were seen once. This CDR3 spans 16 amino acids. The V and J ends lost 4 bases and 10 bases, in that order; junction bases with no gene match: 11. Per the germline V gene, CDR1 is SGHRS and CDR2 is YFSETQ. This clonotype has ten or more counts. Antigen: not known. This receptor was obtained from an adult man with Graves' hyperthyroidism. The rearrangement uses TRBV5-1 and TRBJ1-6; 10 bases are a match to TRBD1. Sequencing input: peripheral blood or thyroid tissue (not recorded which). The CDR3 loop reads CASSERRQGAKSPLHF. The CDR3 DNA reads TGCGCCAGCAGCGAAAGAAGACAGGGGGCGAAATCACCCCTCCACTTT.